A single T cell receptor beta chain is shown here with its context. The antigen remains unidentified. This sample is part of a study of cytomegalovirus exposure and HLA in healthy donors. Study results and limitations: A cluster of highly shared sequence variants was likely a sequencing artifact. The investigators catalogued 180 or so TCR beta chains as cytomegalovirus-associated.

With 60 Vbeta and 13 Jbeta primers, the PCR was carried out. Data came from immunoSEQ multiplex PCR; TCRdb stores just in-frame clones and leaves some out. The clone table shows approximately 110,000 clones, with the ten largest holding approximately 2.6%. V was pared by 7 bases and J by 6 bases, with 8 bases of the junction left unmatched. The CDR3 contains 14 residues. CDR1 and CDR2 (germline): SEHNR, FQNEAQ (reference sequence). This clonotype was obtained from a man aged 25-45 years in good health and CMV-seronegative. The V and J genes are TRBV7-9 and TRBJ2-7, with 11 bases matching TRBD2. Sample: PBMCs. The CDR3 coding sequence is TGTGCCAGCACCGAACTAGCGGGAGCCCCCGAGCAGTACTTC. This codes for CASTELAGAPEQYF.